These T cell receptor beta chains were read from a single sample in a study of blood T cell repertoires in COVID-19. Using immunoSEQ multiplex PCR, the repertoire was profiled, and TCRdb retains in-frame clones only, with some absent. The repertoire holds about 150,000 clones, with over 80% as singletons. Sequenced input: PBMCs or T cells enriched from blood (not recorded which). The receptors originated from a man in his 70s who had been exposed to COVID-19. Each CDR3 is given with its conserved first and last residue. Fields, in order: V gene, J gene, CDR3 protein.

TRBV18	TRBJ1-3	CASSDGQGSGNTIYF
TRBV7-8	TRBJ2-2	CASSLDHLAANTGELFF
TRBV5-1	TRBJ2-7	CASSDGQAPLTEQYF
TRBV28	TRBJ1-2	CASSYIDRNYGYTF
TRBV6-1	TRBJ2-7	CASSELLANYEQYF
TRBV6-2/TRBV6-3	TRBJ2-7	CASSYSLGSYEQYF
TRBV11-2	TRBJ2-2	CASSLGGSGTGELFF
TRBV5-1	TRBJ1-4	CASSLTAGDEKLFF
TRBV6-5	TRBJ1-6	CASGAVLYNSPLHF
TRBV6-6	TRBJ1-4	CASRDRAQNEKLFF
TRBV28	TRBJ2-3	CASRPLVASGIVDTQYF
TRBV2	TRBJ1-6	CASSEAGGGPSRSPLHF
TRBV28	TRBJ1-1	CASRTGVASTEAFF
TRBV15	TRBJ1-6	CATSRSTGGDSPLHF
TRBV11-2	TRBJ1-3	CASSGERGNTIYF
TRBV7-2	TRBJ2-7	CASSLGGAGGPGEQYF
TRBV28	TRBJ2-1	CASGTSGSYNEQFF
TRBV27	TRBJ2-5	CASSLWRGQETQYF
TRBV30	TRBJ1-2	CAWSQTGIFYGYTF
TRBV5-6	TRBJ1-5	CASSLSYTNQPQHF
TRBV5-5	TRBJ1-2	CASSLIRSENYGYTF
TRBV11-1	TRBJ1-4	CASRRPGEKLFF
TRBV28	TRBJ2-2	CASSLASGRELFF
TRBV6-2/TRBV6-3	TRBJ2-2	CASSYHRGRNTGELFF
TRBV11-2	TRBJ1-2	CASSLEQGNYGYTF
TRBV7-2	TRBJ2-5	CASSGLAAQETQYF
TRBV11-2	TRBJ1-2	CASSLEAGGYGYTF
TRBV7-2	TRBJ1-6	CASSRGIENSPLHF
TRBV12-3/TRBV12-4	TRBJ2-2	CASSSSGELFF
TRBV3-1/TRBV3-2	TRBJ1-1	CASSQTRTPRETEAFF
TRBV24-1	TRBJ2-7	CATSDLRQGPSYEQYF
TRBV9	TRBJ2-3	CASSPRVGGTDTQYF